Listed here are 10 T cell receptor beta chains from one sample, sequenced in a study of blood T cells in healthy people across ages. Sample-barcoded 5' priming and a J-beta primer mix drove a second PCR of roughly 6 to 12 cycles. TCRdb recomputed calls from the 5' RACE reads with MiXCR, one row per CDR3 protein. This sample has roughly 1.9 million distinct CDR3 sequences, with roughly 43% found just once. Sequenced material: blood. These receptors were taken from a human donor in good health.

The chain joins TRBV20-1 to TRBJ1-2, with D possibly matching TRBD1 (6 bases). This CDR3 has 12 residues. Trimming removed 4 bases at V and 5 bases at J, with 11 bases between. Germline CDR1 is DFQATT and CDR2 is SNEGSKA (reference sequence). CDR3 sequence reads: CSAIKGVYGYTF. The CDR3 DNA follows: TGCAGTGCTATAAAGGGGGTTTATGGCTACACCTTC.

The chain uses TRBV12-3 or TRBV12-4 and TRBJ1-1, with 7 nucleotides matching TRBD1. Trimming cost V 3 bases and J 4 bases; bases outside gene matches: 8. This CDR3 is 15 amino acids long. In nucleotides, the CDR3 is TGTGCCAGCAGTTTCGCGGAGGGGGCCACCACTGAAGCTTTCTTT. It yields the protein CASSFAEGATTEAFF.

As DNA, the CDR3 is TGCAGCGCTCATCTAATAGTGAACACTGAAGCTTTCTTT. Protein sequence: CSAHLIVNTEAFF. The chain combines TRBV29-1 with TRBJ1-1, with unresolved D. The CDR3 is 13 residues long. Trimming took 7 bases from V and 0 from J, leaving 12 bases between them. Per the germline V gene, CDR1 is SQVTM and CDR2 is ANQGSEA.

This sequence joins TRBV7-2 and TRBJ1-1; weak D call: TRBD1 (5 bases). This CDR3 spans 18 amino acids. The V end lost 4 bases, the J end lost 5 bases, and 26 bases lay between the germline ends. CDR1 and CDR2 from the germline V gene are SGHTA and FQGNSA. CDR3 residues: CASSSENRDPWFRTEAFF. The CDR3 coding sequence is TGTGCCAGCAGCTCAGAGAACCGGGACCCCTGGTTCAGGACTGAAGCTTTCTTT.

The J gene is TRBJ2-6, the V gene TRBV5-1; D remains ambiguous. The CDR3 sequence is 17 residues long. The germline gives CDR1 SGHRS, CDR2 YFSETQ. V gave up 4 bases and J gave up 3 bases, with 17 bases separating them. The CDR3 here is CASSLRTLTSGANVLTF. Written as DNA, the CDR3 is TGCGCCAGCAGCCTACGGACCCTAACGAGTGGGGCCAACGTCCTGACTTTC.

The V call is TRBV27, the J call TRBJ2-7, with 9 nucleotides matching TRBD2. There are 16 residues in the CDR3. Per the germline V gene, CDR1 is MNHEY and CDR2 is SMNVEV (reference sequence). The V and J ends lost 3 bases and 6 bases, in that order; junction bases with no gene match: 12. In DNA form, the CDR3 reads TGTGCCAGCAGTTTCTCAGCGGGGGGTTTTATAAGCGAGCAGTACTTC. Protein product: CASSFSAGGFISEQYF.

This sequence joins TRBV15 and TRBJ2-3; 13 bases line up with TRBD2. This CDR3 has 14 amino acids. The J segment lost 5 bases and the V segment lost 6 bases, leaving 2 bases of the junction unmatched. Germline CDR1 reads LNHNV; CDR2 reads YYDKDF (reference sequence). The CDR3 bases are TGTGCCACCAGACTAGCGGGGGGGAAAGATACGCAGTATTTT. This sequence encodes CATRLAGGKDTQYF.

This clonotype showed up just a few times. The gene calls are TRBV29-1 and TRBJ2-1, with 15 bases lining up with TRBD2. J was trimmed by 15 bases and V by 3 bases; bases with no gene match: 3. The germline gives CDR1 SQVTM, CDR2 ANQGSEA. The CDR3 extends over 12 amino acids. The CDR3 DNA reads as TGCAGCGTTGACGGACTAGCGGGGGGGCGGTTCTTC. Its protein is CSVDGLAGGRFF.

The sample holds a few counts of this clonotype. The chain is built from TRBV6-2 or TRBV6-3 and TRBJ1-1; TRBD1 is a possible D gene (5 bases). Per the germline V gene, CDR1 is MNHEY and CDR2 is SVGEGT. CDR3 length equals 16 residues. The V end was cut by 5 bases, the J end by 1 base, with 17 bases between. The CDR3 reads CASSKPLYGGNTEAFF. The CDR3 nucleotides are TGTGCCAGCAGTAAACCCCTATACGGGGGGAACACTGAAGCTTTCTTT.

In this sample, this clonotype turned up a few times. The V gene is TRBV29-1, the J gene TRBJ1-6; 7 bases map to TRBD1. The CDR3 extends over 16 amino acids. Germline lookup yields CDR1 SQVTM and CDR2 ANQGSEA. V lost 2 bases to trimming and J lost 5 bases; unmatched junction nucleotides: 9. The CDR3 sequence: CSVELRGRGNNSPLHF. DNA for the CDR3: TGCAGCGTTGAATTAAGGGGGCGCGGGAATAATTCACCCCTCCACTTT.